This TCR beta chain was recovered during a study of human T cells and chemical hapten exposure. The CDR3 runs to 14 residues. V lost 3 bases, J lost 3 bases, and 10 bases lay in between. The sample's time point: pre-sensitization, week 0. As to treatment: therapeutic diphenylcyclopropenone sensitization with weekly scalp DPC. MiXCR, run by TCRdb on the RACE reads, gives a single entry per CDR3 protein. The table lists fewer than 65,000 distinct CDR3 sequences, about 9.4% of them singletons. Sample: whole blood, taken in connection with sensitization to the hapten diphenylcyclopropenone (DPC). This TCR was sampled from a woman in her forties with alopecia areata. Some clones in this sample may be carry-over from other donors' samples. V usage is TRBV12-3 or TRBV12-4 and J usage is TRBJ2-3, with D tentatively TRBD1 (6 bases). The CDR3 nucleotides are TGTGCCAGCAGTTTTGGACAGCCGACAGATACGCAGTATTTT. This codes for CASSFGQPTDTQYF.